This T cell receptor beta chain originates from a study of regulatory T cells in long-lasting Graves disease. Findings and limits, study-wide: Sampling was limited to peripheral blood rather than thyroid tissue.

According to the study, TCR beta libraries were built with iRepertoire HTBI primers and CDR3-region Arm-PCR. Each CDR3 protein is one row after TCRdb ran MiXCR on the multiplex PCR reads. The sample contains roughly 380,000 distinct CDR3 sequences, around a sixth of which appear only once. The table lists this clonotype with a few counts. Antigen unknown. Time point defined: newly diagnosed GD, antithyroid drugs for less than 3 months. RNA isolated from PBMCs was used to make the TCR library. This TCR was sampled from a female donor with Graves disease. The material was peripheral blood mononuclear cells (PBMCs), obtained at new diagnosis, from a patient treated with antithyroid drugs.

This CDR3 reads CSAQSGGSYNEQFF. The CDR3 nucleotides read TGCAGTGCTCAGTCAGGGGGCTCCTACAATGAGCAGTTCTTC. This chain uses TRBV20-1 with TRBJ2-1; TRBD1 matches 7 bases. Trimming removed 5 bases from V and 0 bases from J; junction bases left unmatched: 4. Germline V gives CDR1 DFQATT, CDR2 SNEGSKA (reference sequence). This CDR3 is 14 amino acids long.